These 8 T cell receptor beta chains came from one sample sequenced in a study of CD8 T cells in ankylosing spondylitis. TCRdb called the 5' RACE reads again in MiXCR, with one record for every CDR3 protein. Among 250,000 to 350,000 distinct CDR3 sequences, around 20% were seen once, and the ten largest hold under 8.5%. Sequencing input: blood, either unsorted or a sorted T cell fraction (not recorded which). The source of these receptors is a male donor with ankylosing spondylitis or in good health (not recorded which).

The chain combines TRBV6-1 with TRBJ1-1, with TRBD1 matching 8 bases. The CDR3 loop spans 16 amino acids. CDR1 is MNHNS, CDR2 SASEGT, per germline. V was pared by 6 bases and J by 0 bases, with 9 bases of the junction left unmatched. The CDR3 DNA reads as TGTGCCAGCAGGAACGGACAGGGATCGATGAACACTGAAGCTTTCTTT. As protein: CASRNGQGSMNTEAFF.

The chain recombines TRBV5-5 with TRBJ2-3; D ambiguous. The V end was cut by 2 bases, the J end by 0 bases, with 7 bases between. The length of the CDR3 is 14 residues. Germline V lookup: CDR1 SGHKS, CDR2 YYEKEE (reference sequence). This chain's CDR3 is CASSFLGSTDTQYF. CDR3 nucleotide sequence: TGTGCCAGCAGCTTCCTGGGCAGCACAGATACGCAGTATTTT.

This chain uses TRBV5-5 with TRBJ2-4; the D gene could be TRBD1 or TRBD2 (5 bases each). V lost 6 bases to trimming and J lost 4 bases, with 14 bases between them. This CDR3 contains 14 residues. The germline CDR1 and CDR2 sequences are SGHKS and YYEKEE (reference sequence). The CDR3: CASTGPGAKNIQYF. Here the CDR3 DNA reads TGTGCCAGCACCGGGCCCGGGGCAAAAAACATTCAGTACTTC.

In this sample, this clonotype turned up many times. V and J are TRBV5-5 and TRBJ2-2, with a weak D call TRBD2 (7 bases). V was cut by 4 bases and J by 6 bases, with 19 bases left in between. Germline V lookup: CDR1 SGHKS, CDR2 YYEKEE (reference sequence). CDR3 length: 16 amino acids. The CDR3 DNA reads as TGTGCCAGCAGCCTCTCCACAGGGAGGGGTCCCGGGGAGCTGTTTTTT. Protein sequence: CASSLSTGRGPGELFF.

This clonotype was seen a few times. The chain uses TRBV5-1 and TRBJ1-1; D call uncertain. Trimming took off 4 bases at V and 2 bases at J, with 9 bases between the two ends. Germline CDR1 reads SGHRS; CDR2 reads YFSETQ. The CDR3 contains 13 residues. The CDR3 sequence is CASSGGGNTEAFF. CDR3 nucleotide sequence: TGCGCCAGCAGCGGAGGAGGAAACACTGAAGCTTTCTTT. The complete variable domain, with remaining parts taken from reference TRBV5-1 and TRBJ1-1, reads KAGVTQTPRYLIKTRGQQVTLSCSPISGHRSVSWYQQTPGQGLQFLFEYFSETQRNKGNFPGRFSGRQFSNSRSEMNVSTLELGDSALYLCASSGGGNTEAFFGQGTRLTVV.

CDR3 bases: TGCGCCAGCTCAAGTCGAGACAACACAGATACGCAGTATTTT. Amino acid sequence: CASSSRDNTDTQYF. The rearrangement uses TRBV5-1 and TRBJ2-3; D gene uncertain. The germline V and J ends were trimmed by 7 bases and 2 bases, with 14 bases remaining between them. CDR1 is SGHRS, CDR2 YFSETQ, per germline. The CDR3 loop spans 14 amino acids. Combining the CDR3 with reference TRBV5-1 and TRBJ2-3 gives the whole variable domain KAGVTQTPRYLIKTRGQQVTLSCSPISGHRSVSWYQQTPGQGLQFLFEYFSETQRNKGNFPGRFSGRQFSNSRSEMNVSTLELGDSALYLCASSSRDNTDTQYFGPGTRLTVL.

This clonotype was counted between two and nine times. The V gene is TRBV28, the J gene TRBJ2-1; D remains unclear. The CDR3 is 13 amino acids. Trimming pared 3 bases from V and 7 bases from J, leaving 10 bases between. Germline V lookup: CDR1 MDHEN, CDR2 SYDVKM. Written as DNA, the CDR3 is TGTGCCAGCAGTTTTGTCCCTGGGAATGAGCAGTTCTTC. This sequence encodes CASSFVPGNEQFF.

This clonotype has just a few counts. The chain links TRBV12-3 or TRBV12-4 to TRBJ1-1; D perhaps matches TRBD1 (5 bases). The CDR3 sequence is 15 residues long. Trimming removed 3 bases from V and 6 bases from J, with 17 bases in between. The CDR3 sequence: CASSLGVDSGAEAFF. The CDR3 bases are TGTGCCAGCAGTTTGGGTGTAGACAGCGGCGCTGAAGCTTTCTTT.